A single sample is the source of the 8 T cell receptor beta chains below, sequenced in a study of T cell responses to AZD1222 COVID-19 vaccine. Generated by immunoSEQ multiplex PCR, the TCRdb table keeps only in-frame clones and is missing some. This table has 100,000 to 150,000 clones, about 90% appearing once. Material: peripheral blood, obtained on day 0 of AZD1222 vaccination. The receptors were sampled from an adult in good health.

This chain joins TRBV2 and TRBJ1-5; a possible D gene is TRBD1 (5 bases). The V end was cut by 6 bases, the J end by 0 bases, with 9 bases between. Germline V gene sequence: CDR1 SNHLY, CDR2 FYNNEI. The CDR3 extends over 14 amino acids. The CDR3 reads CASRWTNSNQPQHF. DNA of the CDR3: TGTGCCAGCAGGTGGACAAATAGCAATCAGCCCCAGCATTTT. The variable domain in full, with the rest retrieved from reference TRBV2 and TRBJ1-5, is EPEVTQTPSHQVTQMGQEVILRCVPISNHLYFYWYRQILGQKVEFLVSFYNNEISEKSEIFDDQFSVERPDGSNFTLKIRSTKLEDSAMYFCASRWTNSNQPQHFGDGTRLSIL.

This clone was detected once. The rearrangement uses TRBV16 and TRBJ1-1; 8 bases are shared with TRBD1. The CDR3 length is 16 residues. J gave up 4 bases and V 4 bases, and 11 bases lay outside the gene matches. Per germline, CDR1 KGHSY and CDR2 FQNENV. The CDR3 nucleotides read TGTGCCAGCAGCCCAGGACAGGGCCTCCTAAGCACTGAAGCTTTCTTT. Translation: CASSPGQGLLSTEAFF.

The chain has TRBV5-1 and TRBJ1-1, with D tentatively TRBD1 (6 bases). Trimming stripped 3 bases from V and 1 base from J, with 16 bases between. Germline V gives CDR1 SGHRS, CDR2 YFSETQ. This CDR3 has 16 amino acids. The CDR3 protein is CASSSGHTGGNTEAFF. CDR3 bases: TGCGCCAGCAGCTCGGGACACACGGGAGGGAACACTGAAGCTTTCTTT. Full variable domain (rest looked up from reference TRBV5-1 and TRBJ1-1): KAGVTQTPRYLIKTRGQQVTLSCSPISGHRSVSWYQQTPGQGLQFLFEYFSETQRNKGNFPGRFSGRQFSNSRSEMNVSTLELGDSALYLCASSSGHTGGNTEAFFGQGTRLTVV.

This clone was picked up a small number of times. This chain uses TRBV28 with TRBJ1-5, with D hard to call. This CDR3 contains 13 residues. Germline CDR1 MDHEN, CDR2 SYDVKM. V gave up 6 bases and J gave up 4 bases, with 10 bases separating them. The CDR3 DNA is TGTGCCAGCAGCCTTTTACGGAATCAGCCCCAGCATTTT. As protein: CASSLLRNQPQHF.

V is TRBV28 and J is TRBJ1-6; D gene unclear. Per the germline V gene, CDR1 is MDHEN and CDR2 is SYDVKM. This CDR3 is built from 15 residues. The ends were cut back, 1 base at V and 13 bases at J, with 17 bases in the middle. The CDR3 sequence: CASSLYRTGLSPLHF. Written as DNA, the CDR3 is TGTGCCAGCAGTTTATATAGGACGGGATTGAGCCCCCTCCACTTT.

V is TRBV6-2 or TRBV6-3 and J is TRBJ1-5; 8 nucleotides match TRBD1. CDR1 is MNHEY and CDR2 is SVGEGT in the germline V gene. Trimming at V came to 5 bases and at J to 6 bases, leaving 6 bases not matched to a gene. CDR3 size: 14 residues. The CDR3, as DNA: TGTGCCAGCAGTCCGGACAGGGTTGGTCAGCCCCAGCATTTT. It is translated as CASSPDRVGQPQHF.

The chain recombines TRBV28 with TRBJ2-7, with unresolved D. V was shortened by 5 bases and J by 2 bases, with 7 bases between the two germline ends. Germline V gives CDR1 MDHEN, CDR2 SYDVKM. The length of the CDR3 is 12 residues. The CDR3 DNA sequence: TGTGCCAGCAGTCTCTCCCCCTACGAGCAGTACTTC. It is translated as CASSLSPYEQYF.

Judged by abundance, this clone is medium-sized. V gene TRBV4-1 combines with J gene TRBJ2-7, with 8 positions matching TRBD2. Germline V lookup: CDR1 MGHRA, CDR2 YSYEKL. This CDR3 spans 18 amino acids. Trimming cost V 0 bases and J 2 bases; bases outside gene matches: 12. The CDR3 nucleotides read TGCGCCAGCAGCCAAGAAGCGGGAGACAGACAATTTGCCTACGAGCAGTACTTC. Translating it yields CASSQEAGDRQFAYEQYF.